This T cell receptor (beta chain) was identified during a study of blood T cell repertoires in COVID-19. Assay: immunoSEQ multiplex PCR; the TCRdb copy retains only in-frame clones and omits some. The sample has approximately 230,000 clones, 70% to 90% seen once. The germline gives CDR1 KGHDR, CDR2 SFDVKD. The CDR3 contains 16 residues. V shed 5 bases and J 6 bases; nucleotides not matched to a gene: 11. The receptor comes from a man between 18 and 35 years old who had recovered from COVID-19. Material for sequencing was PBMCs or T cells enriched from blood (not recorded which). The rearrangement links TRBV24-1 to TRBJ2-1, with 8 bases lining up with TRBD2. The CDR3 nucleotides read TGTGCCACCAGTGGGGGCGGGGGGAGTCGGATCAATGAGCAGTTCTTC. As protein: CATSGGGGSRINEQFF.